What follows describes a single T cell receptor (beta chain). This sample was taken from a study of cytomegalovirus exposure and HLA in healthy donors. The PCR employed 60 Vbeta primers together with 13 Jbeta primers. Only in-frame clones appear in the TCRdb table, and some are missing; sequencing was by immunoSEQ multiplex PCR. Among 55,000 to 85,000 clones listed, more than 75% were seen once. Germline CDR1 and CDR2: GTSNPN and SVGIG (reference sequence). The V gene lost 5 bases and the J gene lost 8 bases, with 12 bases spanning the gap. The length of the CDR3 is 12 residues. Sequencing was carried out using PBMCs. The sequence was collected from a man aged 18 to 30 in good health and CMV-seropositive. This chain uses TRBV30 with TRBJ1-4; unclear D gene. The CDR3: CAWSGAGEKLFF. The CDR3 nucleotides read TGTGCCTGGTCCGGAGCTGGGGAAAAACTGTTTTTT.